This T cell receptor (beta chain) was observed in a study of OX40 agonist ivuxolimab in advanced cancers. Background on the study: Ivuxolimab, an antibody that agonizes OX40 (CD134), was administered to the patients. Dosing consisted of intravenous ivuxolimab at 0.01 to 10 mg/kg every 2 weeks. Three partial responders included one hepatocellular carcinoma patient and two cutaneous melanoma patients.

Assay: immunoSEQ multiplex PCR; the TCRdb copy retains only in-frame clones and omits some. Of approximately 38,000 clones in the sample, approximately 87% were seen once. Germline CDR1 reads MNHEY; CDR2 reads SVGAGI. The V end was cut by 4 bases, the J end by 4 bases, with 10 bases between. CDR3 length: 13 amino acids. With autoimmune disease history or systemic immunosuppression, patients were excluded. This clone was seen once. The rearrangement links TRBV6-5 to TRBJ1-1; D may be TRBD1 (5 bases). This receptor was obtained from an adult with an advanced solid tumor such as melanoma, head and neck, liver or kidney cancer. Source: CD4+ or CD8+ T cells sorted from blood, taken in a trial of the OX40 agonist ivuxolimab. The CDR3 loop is CASSLRTSTEAFF. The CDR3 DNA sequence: TGTGCCAGCAGTTTGAGGACATCCACTGAAGCTTTCTTT.